This passage covers 23 T cell receptor beta chains from one sample sequenced in a study of cytomegalovirus exposure and HLA in healthy donors. TCRdb's copy holds only in-frame clones and misses some; the assay was immunoSEQ multiplex PCR. The sample includes just under 150,000 clones, over 80% seen only once; the top ten take 3.5% to 5%. The specimen sequenced was PBMCs. These TCRs come from a man aged 18 to 29 in good health and CMV-seropositive.

This sequence joins TRBV5-1 and TRBJ1-3; a weak D match, TRBD1 (6 bases). Trimming left V 5 bases short and J 0 bases short, with 12 bases between. CDR1 and CDR2 (germline): SGHRS, YFSETQ. There are 15 residues in the CDR3. The CDR3 spells CASSPGGRSGNTIYF. For the CDR3, the DNA is TGCGCCAGCAGTCCGGGGGGGCGCTCTGGAAACACCATATATTTT.

In its sample, this clone was seen a few times. The chain employs TRBV18 and TRBJ1-3; 7 nucleotides agree with TRBD1. Trimming took 0 bases from V and 3 from J; bases not matched to a gene: 2. Germline lookup yields CDR1 KGHSH and CDR2 LQKENI. The CDR3 spans 15 residues. CDR3 DNA sequence: TGTGCCAGCTCACCACCAGGGGGCCGTGGAAACACCATATATTTT. It translates to CASSPPGGRGNTIYF. Looking up the rest from reference TRBV18 and TRBJ1-3 gives the full variable domain: NAGVMQNPRHLVRRRGQEARLRCSPMKGHSHVYWYRQLPEEGLKFMVYLQKENIIDESGMPKERFSAEFPKEGPSILRIQQVVRGDSAAYFCASSPPGGRGNTIYFGEGSWLTVV.

This clone was detected once. The chain combines TRBV7-9 with TRBJ1-1, with TRBD1 matching 7 bases. CDR1 is SEHNR and CDR2 is FQNEAQ in the germline V gene (reference sequence). The length of the CDR3 is 14 residues. The V segment lost 3 bases and the J segment 2 bases; nucleotides outside the gene matches: 3. Written as DNA, the CDR3 is TGTGCCAGCAGCTTGGGACAGCCAAACACTGAAGCTTTCTTT. This encodes CASSLGQPNTEAFF.

The chain recombines TRBV9 with TRBJ1-1; 9 nucleotides align to TRBD1. CDR3 length equals 17 residues. Germline trimming cut 4 bases from V and 12 bases from J; bases unmatched to any gene: 22. Germline values: CDR1 SGDLS, CDR2 YYNGEE. CDR3 amino acids: CASSSFEGQGYGDGTFF. As DNA, the CDR3 is TGTGCCAGCAGCTCCTTCGAGGGACAGGGTTATGGGGACGGGACTTTCTTT.

The chain recombines TRBV7-9 with TRBJ1-1; 12 nucleotides align to TRBD1. Losses at the gene ends were 4 bases for V and 6 bases for J; bases not matched to a gene: 3. The germline CDR1 and CDR2 sequences are SEHNR and FQNEAQ (reference sequence). This CDR3 is built from 14 residues. The CDR3 DNA follows: TGTGCCAGCAGCTCCCGGGACAGGGGGCCTGAAGCTTTCTTT. Translated, it gives CASSSRDRGPEAFF.

The chain joins TRBV29-1 to TRBJ2-2, with a possible D match to TRBD1 (6 bases). There are 13 residues in the CDR3. The germline V gene has CDR1 SQVTM and CDR2 ANQGSEA. V shed 6 bases and J shed 0 bases, with 8 bases lying between them. CDR3 nucleotides: TGCAGCGTCCGGGACACGAACACCGGGGAGCTGTTTTTT. Translating gives CSVRDTNTGELFF.

The chain couples TRBV27 to TRBJ2-3, with 7 bases identical to TRBD1. The CDR3 has 13 residues. Germline CDR1 and CDR2: MNHEY and SMNVEV (reference sequence). V was clipped by 5 bases and J by 4 bases; unmatched bases: 3. DNA of the CDR3: TGTGCCAGCAGTCTTCAGGGGGCAGATACGCAGTATTTT. Residues: CASSLQGADTQYF.

The chain couples TRBV6-6 to TRBJ1-1; D uncertain. The CDR3 covers 11 residues. Germline values: CDR1 MNHNY, CDR2 SVGAGI (reference sequence). V dropped 8 bases and J dropped 5 bases, with 9 bases sitting between them. The CDR3 is CASSLRTEAFF. CDR3 sequence (DNA): TGTGCCAGCTCTTTACGGACTGAAGCTTTCTTT.

This chain joins TRBV7-8 and TRBJ1-3; a possible D gene is TRBD1 (5 bases). The CDR3 contains 14 residues. Germline V lookup: CDR1 SGHVS, CDR2 FQNEAQ. V lost 5 bases and J lost 3, with 11 bases in between. Written as DNA, the CDR3 is TGTGCCAGCAGCGACAGTTCGTTTGGAAACACCATATATTTT. It specifies CASSDSSFGNTIYF.

The J gene is TRBJ1-4, the V gene TRBV28; D gene unclear. Germline CDR1 is MDHEN and CDR2 is SYDVKM. There are 12 residues in the CDR3. V lost 9 bases to trimming and J lost 8 bases, with 13 bases between them. CDR3 coding DNA: TGTGCCAGTTTCACCTCTCGGGAAAAACTGTTTTTT. Protein: CASFTSREKLFF. Full variable domain (missing parts from reference TRBV28 and TRBJ1-4): DVKVTQSSRYLVKRTGEKVFLECVQDMDHENMFWYRQDPGLGLRLIYFSYDVKMKEKGDIPEGYSVSREKKERFSLILESASTNQTSMYLCASFTSREKLFFGSGTQLSVL.

This chain links TRBV2 with TRBJ2-1, with D maybe TRBD2 (6 bases). The CDR3 sequence is 16 residues long. Trimming stripped 8 bases from V and 4 bases from J, with 21 bases between. Per the germline V gene, CDR1 is SNHLY and CDR2 is FYNNEI. The CDR3 nucleotides read TGTGCCAGCCAAGGGTGGCGGGGCCCTTTATACAATGAGCAGTTCTTC. Protein product: CASQGWRGPLYNEQFF.

The chain joins TRBV11-2 to TRBJ2-1, with D maybe TRBD1 (6 bases). With 2 bases removed from V and 0 bases from J, the gap between germline ends came to 8 bases. CDR1 and CDR2 from the germline V gene are SGHAT and FQNNGV. This CDR3 comprises 15 residues. The CDR3 DNA reads TGTGCCAGCAGCTTACGAGGGGGCTCCTACAATGAGCAGTTCTTC. Translating gives CASSLRGGSYNEQFF.

V is TRBV27 and J is TRBJ2-1; D gene ambiguous. The V end was cut by 2 bases, the J end by 5 bases, with 13 bases between. The CDR3 length is 15 residues. CDR1 is MNHEY, CDR2 SMNVEV, per germline (reference sequence). The CDR3 DNA follows: TGTGCCAGCAGTTTACAGCGCGGAAAGAACAATGAGCAGTTCTTC. Its translation: CASSLQRGKNNEQFF.

This rearrangement joins TRBV28 to TRBJ1-1; D is possibly TRBD1 (6 bases). CDR3 size: 17 residues. Trimming left V 1 base short and J 3 bases short, with 18 bases between. Germline-derived CDR1 and CDR2 are MDHEN and SYDVKM. The CDR3 DNA follows: TGTGCCAGCAGTTTATTGCTACAGGGCTCATTTCACACTGAAGCTTTCTTT. Amino acids: CASSLLLQGSFHTEAFF.

This rearrangement joins TRBV5-1 to TRBJ1-2, with a possible D match to TRBD1 (6 bases). The length of the CDR3 is 14 residues. The ends were cut back, 4 bases at V and 3 bases at J, with 13 bases in the middle. The germline V gene has CDR1 SGHRS and CDR2 YFSETQ. The CDR3 bases are TGCGCCAGCAGCACTTCGACAGGCGACTATGGCTACACCTTC. Its translation: CASSTSTGDYGYTF.

CDR3 nucleotide sequence: TGTGCCAGCAGTCGACAGGGGGCGGGTTATGGCTACACCTTC. It is translated as CASSRQGAGYGYTF. The chain carries TRBV2 and TRBJ1-2; 10 bases align to TRBD1. The CDR3 loop spans 14 amino acids. Trimming at V came to 5 bases and at J to 5 bases, leaving 5 bases not matched to a gene. From germline, CDR1 is SNHLY and CDR2 FYNNEI. Filled out from reference TRBV2 and TRBJ1-2, the complete variable domain reads EPEVTQTPSHQVTQMGQEVILRCVPISNHLYFYWYRQILGQKVEFLVSFYNNEISEKSEIFDDQFSVERPDGSNFTLKIRSTKLEDSAMYFCASSRQGAGYGYTFGSGTRLTVV.

This rearrangement joins TRBV4-1 to TRBJ1-5, with TRBD1 matching 8 bases. This CDR3 region has 16 residues. V lost 5 bases to trimming and J lost 4 bases; unmatched junction nucleotides: 10. Germline-derived CDR1 and CDR2 are MGHRA and YSYEKL. The CDR3 DNA reads as TGCGCCAGCAGCTTTGCACCGGGACAGGAGAATCAGCCCCAGCATTTT. It translates to CASSFAPGQENQPQHF.

This rearrangement joins TRBV9 to TRBJ2-1, with TRBD2 matching 8 bases. Germline V gene sequence: CDR1 SGDLS, CDR2 YYNGEE. The junction had 11 bases not matched to a gene; V was cut back by 0 bases and J by 9 bases. This CDR3 contains 16 residues. Here the CDR3 DNA reads TGTGCCAGCAGCGTAGCTGAAGGACTAGCCTTGGGTGAGCAGTTCTTC. It translates to CASSVAEGLALGEQFF.

The chain carries TRBV7-2 and TRBJ2-1; 7 bases are shared with TRBD1. The CDR3 totals 12 residues. In germline, CDR1 is SGHTA, CDR2 FQGNSA. Losses at the gene ends were 4 bases for V and 9 bases for J; bases not matched to a gene: 3. The DNA of the CDR3 is TGTGCCAGCAGCTACAGGGGAACTGAGCAGTTCTTC. It specifies CASSYRGTEQFF.

This clone came up a few times. The V call is TRBV18, the J call TRBJ2-7, with D possibly being TRBD1 (5 bases). The CDR3 loop spans 13 amino acids. V dropped 3 bases and J dropped 5 bases, with 11 bases sitting between them. The germline CDR1 and CDR2 sequences are KGHSH and LQKENI. In DNA, the CDR3 is TGTGCCAGCTCACCCTCTCAGGGAAACGAGCAGTACTTC. Its protein is CASSPSQGNEQYF.

The J gene is TRBJ1-1, the V gene TRBV7-8; D perhaps matches TRBD1 (6 bases). CDR1 SGHVS and CDR2 FQNEAQ come from the germline V gene. V lost 4 bases and J lost 2, with 11 bases in between. This CDR3 is 14 amino acids long. The CDR3 nucleotides read TGTGCCAGCAGCTCGGGACACCATAACACTGAAGCTTTCTTT. It is translated as CASSSGHHNTEAFF.

This clone was observed once. The CDR3 nucleotides are TGTGCCAGCAGTTGGGAGTATAGCAATCAGCCCCAGCATTTT. Amino acids: CASSWEYSNQPQHF. The chain employs TRBV6-5 and TRBJ1-5; D is ambiguous. Germline assignment: CDR1 MNHEY and CDR2 SVGAGI. Between the trimmed V and J ends, which lost 4 bases and 0 bases, there was a span of 7 bases. This CDR3 spans 14 amino acids.

This chain uses TRBV2 with TRBJ2-2; 7 positions agree with TRBD1. The J segment lost 7 bases and the V segment lost 8 bases, leaving 10 bases of the junction unmatched. Germline V gene data show CDR1 as SNHLY and CDR2 as FYNNEI. This CDR3 has 14 residues. In DNA form, the CDR3 reads TGTGCCAGCCTAGGGGGCGGATCCTTCGGGGAGCTGTTTTTT. The encoded protein is CASLGGGSFGELFF.